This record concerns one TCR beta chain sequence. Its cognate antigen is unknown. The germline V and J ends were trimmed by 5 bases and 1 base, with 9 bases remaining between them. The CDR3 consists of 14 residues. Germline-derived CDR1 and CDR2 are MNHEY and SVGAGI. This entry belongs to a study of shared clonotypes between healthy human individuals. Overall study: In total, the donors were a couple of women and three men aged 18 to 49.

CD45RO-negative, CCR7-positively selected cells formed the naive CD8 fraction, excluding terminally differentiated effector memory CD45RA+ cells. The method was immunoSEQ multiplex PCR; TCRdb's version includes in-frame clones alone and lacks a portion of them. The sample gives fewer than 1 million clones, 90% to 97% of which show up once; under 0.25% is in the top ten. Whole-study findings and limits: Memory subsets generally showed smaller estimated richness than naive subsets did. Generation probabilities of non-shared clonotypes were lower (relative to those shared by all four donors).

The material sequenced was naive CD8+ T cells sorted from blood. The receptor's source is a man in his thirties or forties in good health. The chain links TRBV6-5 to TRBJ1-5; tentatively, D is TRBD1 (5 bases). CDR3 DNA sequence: TGTGCCAGCAGTCAGACAGCAAGCAATCAGCCCCAGCATTTT. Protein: CASSQTASNQPQHF.